What follows are 9 T cell receptor beta chains derived from one specimen sequenced in a study of blood T cell repertoires in COVID-19. TCRdb keeps only in-frame clones here, not all; method: immunoSEQ multiplex PCR. The profile shows 150,000 to 200,000 clones, 76% of them singletons. The material sequenced was PBMCs or T cells enriched from blood (not recorded which). All receptors come from a woman aged 45 to 65 with acute COVID-19.

V and J are TRBV7-9 and TRBJ1-5, with 7 nucleotides matching TRBD1. Losses at the gene ends were 6 bases for V and 3 bases for J; bases not matched to a gene: 5. This CDR3 is 14 amino acids long. Germline CDR1 and CDR2: SEHNR and FQNEAQ (reference sequence). The CDR3 sequence: CASRAGQPNQPQHF. The DNA of the CDR3 is TGTGCCAGCAGGGCGGGACAGCCCAATCAGCCCCAGCATTTT. The full variable domain, in which reference TRBV7-9 and TRBJ1-5 provide the parts outside the CDR3, is DTGVSQNPRHKITKRGQNVTFRCDPISEHNRLYWYRQTLGQGPEFLTYFQNEAQLEKSRLLSDRFSAERPKGSFSTLEIQRTEQGDSAMYLCASRAGQPNQPQHFGDGTRLSIL.

This chain uses TRBV5-8 with TRBJ1-5; D is possibly TRBD1 (5 bases). The CDR3 loop spans 14 amino acids. Looked up from germline, CDR1 is SGHTS and CDR2 is YDEGEE. V gave up 5 bases and J gave up 1 base, with 10 bases separating them. CDR3 DNA sequence: TGTGCCAGCAGACCCAGGGTAAGCAATCAGCCCCAGCATTTT. Translation gives CASRPRVSNQPQHF.

This chain's CDR3 is CASSERRTAQGYGYTF. The CDR3 DNA follows: TGTGCCAGTAGTGAGAGACGGACAGCCCAGGGGTATGGCTACACCTTC. The chain carries TRBV19 and TRBJ1-2, with D tentatively TRBD1 (6 bases). CDR1 is LNHDA, CDR2 SQIVND, per germline (reference sequence). Trimming shortened V by 5 bases and J by 5 bases, and 21 bases separated the two germline ends. The CDR3 is 16 amino acids. Full variable domain (rest looked up from reference TRBV19 and TRBJ1-2): DGGITQSPKYLFRKEGQNVTLSCEQNLNHDAMYWYRQDPGQGLRLIYYSQIVNDFQKGDIAEGYSVSREKKESFPLTVTSAQKNPTAFYLCASSERRTAQGYGYTFGSGTRLTVV.

This clone was picked up a small number of times. This chain links TRBV3-1 (or the pseudogene TRBV3-2) with TRBJ1-5; 7 nucleotides align to TRBD1. The CDR3 loop spans 20 amino acids. V trimming: 4 bases; J trimming: 6 bases; junction bases outside the gene matches: 24. The germline CDR1 and CDR2 sequences are LGHDT and YNNKEL (reference sequence). CDR3: CASSPSSQVTVRQGTQPQHF. The CDR3 coding sequence is TGTGCCAGCAGCCCCAGCAGCCAAGTCACCGTTAGACAGGGCACTCAGCCCCAGCATTTT.

In its sample, this clone was seen many times. This sequence joins TRBV19 and TRBJ1-5, with TRBD1 as a possible D gene (5 bases). Germline V lookup: CDR1 LNHDA, CDR2 SQIVND (reference sequence). Trimming removed 8 bases from V and 3 bases from J, with 17 bases in between. CDR3 size: 15 residues. The CDR3 is CASVQGWQLNQPQHF. As DNA, the CDR3 is TGTGCCAGTGTTCAGGGATGGCAGCTCAATCAGCCCCAGCATTTT.

The chain is built from TRBV28 and TRBJ1-4; tentatively, D is TRBD1 (5 bases). CDR1 and CDR2 from the germline V gene are MDHEN and SYDVKM. The CDR3 totals 13 residues. The V and J ends lost 3 bases and 5 bases respectively, with 7 bases between them. The CDR3 nucleotides read TGTGCCAGCAGTTTGCGGGGGAATGAAAAACTGTTTTTT. Translating it yields CASSLRGNEKLFF.

The chain has TRBV28 and TRBJ1-1; D may be TRBD1 (6 bases). The V end was cut by 2 bases, the J end by 8 bases, with 9 bases between. The CDR3 contains 12 residues. Germline V gives CDR1 MDHEN, CDR2 SYDVKM. The DNA for the CDR3 is TGTGCCAGCAGTTTACCGGACAGAGAAGCTTTCTTT. Encoded protein: CASSLPDREAFF.

V usage is TRBV4-1 and J usage is TRBJ1-1; 7 bases map to TRBD1. The CDR3 runs 13 residues. Per germline, CDR1 MGHRA and CDR2 YSYEKL. V dropped 0 bases and J dropped 8; count of bases not matched to a gene: 3. In DNA, the CDR3 is TGCGCCAGCAGCCAAGATATGGACAGGGAAGCTTTCTTT. Protein sequence: CASSQDMDREAFF.

The V call is TRBV7-2, the J call TRBJ1-4, with TRBD1 matching over 7 bases. The germline V gene encodes CDR1 SGHTA and CDR2 FQGNSA. The J segment lost 5 bases and the V segment lost 4 bases, leaving 7 bases of the junction unmatched. The CDR3 loop spans 15 amino acids. This chain's CDR3 is CASSYEGQPNEKLFF. The CDR3 DNA follows: TGTGCCAGCAGCTACGAGGGACAGCCGAATGAAAAACTGTTTTTT.